This TCR beta chain was retrieved from a study of blood T cell repertoires in COVID-19. This table comes from immunoSEQ multiplex PCR, and its TCRdb copy is limited to in-frame clones, with some not included. This sample carries about 120,000 clones, 84% of them seen once, and the ten largest clones take 3% to 4.5%. Sequencing used PBMCs or T cells enriched from blood (not recorded which). The TCR comes from a woman in her twenties or thirties who had recovered from COVID-19.

The CDR3 is CASSQGGAGREYTQYF. In nucleotides, the CDR3 is TGTGCCAGCAGCCAAGGGGGCGCCGGGAGGGAATATACGCAGTATTTT. This rearrangement joins TRBV14 to TRBJ2-3, with 8 bases aligning to TRBD2. V was clipped by 1 base and J by 7 bases; unmatched bases: 10. Germline assignment: CDR1 SGHDN and CDR2 FVKESK. This CDR3 comprises 16 residues.